The clone carrying this T cell receptor (beta chain) was seen a handful of times. Data came from immunoSEQ multiplex PCR; TCRdb stores just in-frame clones and leaves some out. Seen here are 35,000 to 50,000 clones, nearly 90% observed once, and the top ten hold more than 0.9%. This sample is part of a study of T cell changes during pregnancy in multiple sclerosis. There are 10 residues in the CDR3. Trimming removed 7 bases from V and 7 bases from J, with 10 bases in between. Germline CDR1 and CDR2: SQVTM and ANQGSEA. The TCR sequence derives from a female donor with multiple sclerosis, enrolled in a pregnancy study. Sample: CD4+ T cells from peripheral blood mononuclear cells, taken after pregnancy. The V gene is TRBV29-1, the J gene TRBJ1-1; weak D call: TRBD1 (6 bases). The CDR3 DNA reads as TGCAGCGGAGAGACAGGTGAAGCTTTCTTT. Amino acids: CSGETGEAFF.